The clone carrying this TCR beta chain showed up many times. Its antigen is not known. Template material for amplifying TCR beta CDR3 regions consisted of RNA transcripts. Initially, a first-round RT-PCR of the TCR CDR3 employed the HTBI primer set. TCRdb used MiXCR to reprocess the multiplex PCR reads, holding one entry per CDR3 protein. This sample has under 400,000 distinct CDR3 sequences; about 12% occur once, and the top ten carry about 9.1%. The sample belongs to a study of T cells in Graves' hyperthyroidism and ophthalmopathy. Overall study findings and caveats: Before onset, by a median of around 6.4 months, the model predicted ophthalmopathy. Most expanded thyroid clonotypes above 0.001 recurred in blood.

In patients aged 18 to 65, hyperthyroidism was newly diagnosed, with duration under 2 months. Germline CDR1 reads SQVTM; CDR2 reads ANQGSEA. The CDR3 loop spans 13 amino acids. V gave up 0 bases and J gave up 4 bases, with 9 bases separating them. Sequenced: blood. The chain links TRBV29-1 to TRBJ1-2, with TRBD1 as a possible D gene (6 bases). The sequence was collected from a woman between 18 and 30 years old with Graves' hyperthyroidism. CDR3 DNA: TGCAGCGTTGAAGAAGGGGGTATCTATGGCTACACCTTC. Residues: CSVEEGGIYGYTF.